Listed here are 16 T cell receptor beta chains from one sample, sequenced in a study of Tregs in tolerant kidney transplant recipients. The protocol was immunoSEQ multiplex PCR, while the TCRdb copy is restricted to in-frame clones and leaves out a portion. Counted here are roughly 4,200 clones, roughly three fifths occurring once; the ten biggest clones make up more than 3%. No cognate antigen is known for these TCRs. The sample comprised CD8+ T cells from blood cultured with allogeneic cells. Receptors originate from a human donor in good health.

The V gene is TRBV13, the J gene TRBJ2-1, with 10 nucleotides matching TRBD2. This CDR3 has 21 residues. V trimming: 5 bases; J trimming: 9 bases; junction bases outside the gene matches: 28. Germline CDR1 is PRHDT and CDR2 is FYEKMQ (reference sequence). The CDR3 spells CASSTRLAGESDDPSPGEQFF. The DNA for the CDR3 is TGTGCCAGCAGCACCCGCCTAGCGGGAGAGTCTGACGATCCAAGTCCAGGTGAGCAGTTCTTC.

V is TRBV5-5 and J is TRBJ2-7; D is ambiguous. The CDR3 is 14 amino acids. The germline V gene encodes CDR1 SGHKS and CDR2 YYEKEE (reference sequence). V was shortened by 0 bases and J by 2 bases, with 9 bases between the two germline ends. The CDR3 DNA follows: TGTGCCAGCAGCTTGGGACGGTCCCCCTACGAGCAGTACTTC. Amino acids: CASSLGRSPYEQYF.

The gene calls are TRBV7-9 and TRBJ1-3; no clear D. The CDR3 spans 12 residues. Germline CDR1 and CDR2: SEHNR and FQNEAQ (reference sequence). Trimming cost V 5 bases and J 10 bases, with 12 bases left between them. CDR3 residues: CASSLDPMTIYF. The CDR3 DNA reads TGTGCCAGCAGCCTCGATCCGATGACCATATATTTT. Combining the CDR3 with reference TRBV7-9 and TRBJ1-3 gives the whole variable domain DTGVSQNPRHKITKRGQNVTFRCDPISEHNRLYWYRQTLGQGPEFLTYFQNEAQLEKSRLLSDRFSAERPKGSFSTLEIQRTEQGDSAMYLCASSLDPMTIYFGEGSWLTVV.

V usage is TRBV9 and J usage is TRBJ2-7; possibly TRBD2 for D (6 bases). CDR1 is SGDLS and CDR2 is YYNGEE in the germline V gene. V gave up 0 bases and J gave up 4 bases, with 8 bases separating them. The CDR3 has 13 residues. Here the CDR3 DNA reads TGTGCCAGCAGCGTAGACGGGGGTTACGAGCAGTACTTC. Encoded protein: CASSVDGGYEQYF.

The chain uses TRBV18 and TRBJ2-1; no clear D gene. Looked up from germline, CDR1 is KGHSH and CDR2 is LQKENI. The V and J ends lost 0 bases and 8 bases respectively, with 11 bases between them. The CDR3 is 14 amino acids. The CDR3 region has the DNA TGTGCCAGCTCACCACCTGTCCAGGCTTATGAGCAGTTCTTC. Translating it yields CASSPPVQAYEQFF.

The chain couples TRBV5-6 to TRBJ2-1; D tentatively reads TRBD1 or TRBD2 (5 bases each). V was shortened by 3 bases and J by 11 bases, with 9 bases between the two germline ends. Per the germline V gene, CDR1 is SGHDT and CDR2 is YYEEEE. The length of the CDR3 is 11 residues. CDR3 loop: CASSSLGQQFF. The DNA for the CDR3 is TGTGCCAGCAGCTCACTGGGACAGCAGTTCTTC.

V is TRBV6-5 and J is TRBJ2-1, with D possibly matching TRBD2 (5 bases). The V end lost 7 bases, the J end lost 9 bases, and 10 bases lay between the germline ends. This CDR3 has 11 residues. CDR1 and CDR2 from the germline V gene are MNHEY and SVGAGI. The CDR3, as DNA: TGTGCCAGCACCTCGGGGATTGAGCAGTTCTTC. Translation: CASTSGIEQFF.

The gene calls are TRBV13 and TRBJ2-1; TRBD2 aligns across 7 bases. This CDR3 region has 17 residues. The V and J ends lost 4 bases and 2 bases, in that order; junction bases with no gene match: 11. Germline V gene sequence: CDR1 PRHDT, CDR2 FYEKMQ (reference sequence). CDR3 sequence (DNA): TGTGCCAGCAGCTCCATGGCAGCGGGATCTACCTACAATGAGCAGTTCTTC. Encoded protein: CASSSMAAGSTYNEQFF.

The V gene is TRBV7-9, the J gene TRBJ2-2, with 7 bases aligning to TRBD1. Unmatched junction bases numbered 2, after V lost 3 bases and J lost 1 base. This CDR3 is built from 15 residues. Germline CDR1 SEHNR, CDR2 FQNEAQ (reference sequence). The CDR3 DNA reads TGTGCCAGCAGCTTGTGGACAGGGAACACCGGGGAGCTGTTTTTT. It encodes CASSLWTGNTGELFF.

The chain carries TRBV16 and TRBJ2-5; D unclear. CDR3 length: 11 amino acids. V dropped 4 bases and J dropped 4 bases, with 4 bases sitting between them. Germline-derived CDR1 and CDR2 are KGHSY and FQNENV. CDR3 loop: CASSLVETQYF. CDR3 DNA: TGTGCCAGCAGCCTGGTAGAGACCCAGTACTTC. Variable domain in full (rest from reference TRBV16 and TRBJ2-5): GEEVAQTPKHLVRGEGQKAKLYCAPIKGHSYVFWYQQVLKNEFKFLISFQNENVFDETGMPKERFSAKCLPNSPCSLEIQATKLEDSAVYFCASSLVETQYFGPGTRLLVL.

V gene TRBV9 combines with J gene TRBJ2-5, with 9 positions matching TRBD2. This CDR3 is 15 amino acids long. Germline loops: CDR1 SGDLS, CDR2 YYNGEE. With 6 bases clipped from V and 2 bases from J, the junction kept 8 bases outside the gene matches. DNA for the CDR3: TGTGCCAGCAACAGTGCGGGGGGGGATCAAGAGACCCAGTACTTC. Protein product: CASNSAGGDQETQYF.

J is TRBJ2-7 and V is TRBV7-6, with D unresolved. There are 13 residues in the CDR3. CDR1 and CDR2 from the germline V gene are SGHVS and FNYEAQ. V was trimmed by 1 base and J by 3 bases, leaving 7 bases between them. CDR3 DNA sequence: TGTGCCAGCAGCTTAGAGGTAGACTACGAGCAGTACTTC. Protein: CASSLEVDYEQYF.

The chain combines TRBV6-1 with TRBJ2-7; 9 bases map to TRBD1. The CDR3 has 15 residues. The ends lost 5 bases at V and 2 bases at J; junction bases unmatched: 7. CDR1 and CDR2 (germline): MNHNS, SASEGT. The CDR3 reads CASSLRDRATYEQYF. The CDR3 region has the DNA TGTGCCAGCAGTCTCCGGGACAGGGCCACCTACGAGCAGTACTTC.

Within the sample, this clone is large. This rearrangement joins TRBV5-4 to TRBJ2-7, with D uncertain. CDR3 length: 12 amino acids. Looked up from germline, CDR1 is SGHNT and CDR2 is YYREEE (reference sequence). V was pared by 4 bases and J by 4 bases, with 9 bases between. CDR3 amino acids: CASSPDSYEQYF. The CDR3 DNA sequence: TGTGCCAGCAGCCCCGACTCTTACGAGCAGTACTTC.

A few counts support this clone. The chain links TRBV11-2 to TRBJ2-1; 10 nucleotides align to TRBD2. The CDR3 loop spans 14 amino acids. Germline V gene sequence: CDR1 SGHAT, CDR2 FQNNGV. J lost 4 bases, V lost 7 bases, and 4 bases had no gene match. CDR3 sequence reads: CASTPSGGYNEQFF. CDR3 nucleotides: TGTGCCAGCACCCCTAGCGGGGGATACAATGAGCAGTTCTTC.

V usage is TRBV27 and J usage is TRBJ1-2; 7 positions match TRBD1. Per the germline V gene, CDR1 is MNHEY and CDR2 is SMNVEV (reference sequence). The CDR3 is 12 residues long. V dropped 8 bases and J dropped 4; count of bases not matched to a gene: 4. CDR3 loop: CASSAGGYGYTF. CDR3 coding DNA: TGTGCCAGCTCCGCAGGGGGCTATGGCTACACCTTC.